The T cell receptor beta chain under discussion was sequenced for a study of T-cell reconstitution after alpha-beta-depleted transplantation in children. A library of TCRbeta sequences, prepared with unique molecular identifiers, was generated. TCRdb re-called the PCR reads with MiXCR, one entry per CDR3 protein. The table has fewer than 550,000 distinct CDR3 sequences, about 10% seen once; the top ten hold about 15%. Study results and caveats: Reported findings indicate that, about two months after transplant, alpha-beta T cells came from several hundred expanded clones, which were derived from non-depleted graft cells.

This clonotype has a handful of counts. The antigen is not known. Germline CDR1 KGHDR, CDR2 SFDVKD. Trimming cost V 9 bases and J 1 base; bases outside gene matches: 4. The CDR3 length is 13 residues. The V gene is TRBV24-1, the J gene TRBJ2-5; 7 nucleotides agree with TRBD2. The receptor was isolated from a female patient aged 2-15 years who had a stem cell transplant for aplastic anemia, so the T cells may come from the graft donor. Sample: PBMCs, mostly from graft donor cells, taken 180 days after TCRalphabeta/CD19-depleted stem cell transplant. CDR3 coding DNA: TGTGCCACCGGCGGGGGTACCCAAGAGACCCAGTACTTC. Amino acid sequence: CATGGGTQETQYF.